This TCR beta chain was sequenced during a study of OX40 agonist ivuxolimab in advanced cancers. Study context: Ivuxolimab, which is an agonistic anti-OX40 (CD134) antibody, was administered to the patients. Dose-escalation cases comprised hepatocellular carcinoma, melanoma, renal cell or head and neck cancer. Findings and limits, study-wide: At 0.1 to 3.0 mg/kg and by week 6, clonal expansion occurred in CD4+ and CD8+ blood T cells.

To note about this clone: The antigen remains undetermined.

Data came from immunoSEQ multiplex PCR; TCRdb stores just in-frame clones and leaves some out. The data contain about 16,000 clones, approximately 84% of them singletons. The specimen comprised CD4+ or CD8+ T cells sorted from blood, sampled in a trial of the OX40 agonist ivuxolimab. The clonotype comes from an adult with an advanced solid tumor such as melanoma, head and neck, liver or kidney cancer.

Here the CDR3 reads CASPTPGGAVVDEQYF. In DNA form, the CDR3 reads TGTGCAAGTCCCACCCCGGGGGGCGCGGTGGTGGACGAGCAGTACTTC. The J gene is TRBJ2-7, the V gene TRBV12-2; the table's D gene call, TRBD2, was not cross checked with the DNA. TRBV12-2 is tagged as a pseudogene. This CDR3 is built from 16 residues.